What follows is one T cell receptor (beta chain) and its context. The sample belongs to a study of blood T cell repertoires in COVID-19. Study processing details: Nucleated cell number was recorded as an estimate derived from reference gene primer amplification. The table came from immunoSEQ multiplex PCR; TCRdb's copy has only in-frame clones and leaves some out. V and J calls and clone size are given by that table; D and trimming were obtained from the DNA. Of more than 45,000 clones listed, 85% to 90% are singletons. The CDR3 totals 13 residues. Deletions cut 4 bases from V and 6 bases from J, with 12 bases between. Germline CDR1 and CDR2: SGHAT and FQDESV (reference sequence).

Material for sequencing was peripheral blood. The receptor's source is a man in his 60s with acute or convalescent COVID-19. The chain joins TRBV11-1 to TRBJ1-2; TRBD1 might be the D (6 bases). CDR3 region: CASSSRGANGYTF. The DNA of the CDR3 is TGTGCCAGCAGCTCCAGGGGTGCCAATGGCTACACCTTC.